This T cell receptor (beta chain) stems from a study of technical replicates of blood from a handful of donors. CDR1 and CDR2 from the germline V gene are SNHLY and FYNNEI. The CDR3 consists of 12 residues. V shed 6 bases and J shed 3 bases, with 6 bases lying between them. This clone was counted between two and nine times. Sequencing was performed with immunoSEQ multiplex PCR; in TCRdb, only in-frame clones are kept and a portion is missing. The sample carries about 80,000 clones, roughly 91% recorded once. The clonotype originates from a human donor in good health. The gene calls are TRBV2 and TRBJ1-5; D unclear. Sequenced material: T cells isolated from PBMCs. CDR3 sequence: CASSGDNQPQHF. CDR3 sequence (DNA): TGTGCCAGCAGCGGGGACAATCAGCCCCAGCATTTT.